This T cell receptor beta chain was sequenced in a study of cytotoxic CD8 clonotypes in ibrutinib-treated CLL (dated by TCRdb to the early 2020s). At the level of the whole study: The cohort included some 14 treatment-naive and approximately eleven relapsed/refractory patients; about 18 were IGHV unmutated. Longitudinal samples were obtainable from 26 of the 86 participants in the trial. Partial responses were observed in about 24 patients and complete responses in 2; after a median follow-up of around 68 months, remission was maintained in 14 patients and progression was observed in 12. Every sample from remission and from progressive disease was obtained while the patients were still on ibrutinib. Cryopreserved peripheral blood mononuclear cells were obtained before treatment, at response, and at either sustained remission or disease progression. Response samples were taken after a median of roughly 12 months on treatment, ranging from roughly 6 to 36 months. On average, each sample had a few hundred thousand productive templates and more than 85,000 productive rearrangements.

Broad study findings and their caveats: Sampling times were not matched between patients in sustained remission and patients whose disease was progressing, and lymph node repertoires were not examined. Public clonotypes were rare and either contracted or stayed stable during treatment, and the rise in clonality at ibrutinib response reflected the expansion of private clonotypes. At baseline, clonality was higher than in age-matched healthy donors and showed a strong correlation with circulating CD8+ T-cell counts. Clonality increased at ibrutinib response, stayed stable in sustained remission, and fell back toward baseline at progression.

V sheds 3 bases and J sheds 2 bases, leaving 7 bases between their ends. In the germline V gene (reference sequence), CDR1 corresponds to MNHEY and CDR2 to SMNVEV. The CDR3 spans 13 residues, from the cysteine through the phenylalanine. Only the CDR3 DNA stays, 39 bases, in frame from base 1. The time point label corresponds to: progressive disease on ibrutinib. For TCR beta library preparation, around 1.8 micrograms of genomic DNA were extracted from the cryopreserved PBMCs. Longitudinal blood samples from CLL patients on ibrutinib monotherapy underwent high-throughput TCR beta sequencing. The patients were enrolled in a single-center, open-label phase 2 trial of ibrutinib monotherapy. A MiSeq instrument was used for deep resolution sequencing, which targeted depths ranging from 1 in 1 million up to 1 in 200,000 T cells, with coverage averaging 10x for each clonotype. The immunoSEQ hsTCRB Kit was used to generate TCR beta libraries. As for the original processing: ImmunoSEQ Data Assistant and ImmunoSEQ Analyzer were used for data analysis, and V, D and J genes were assigned according to IMGT definitions. Clonality was computed as one minus normalized Shannon entropy of productive rearrangement frequencies, ranging from 0 to 1. Only overrepresented clonotypes making up at least 0.05% of each patient's repertoire were included in the public clonotype analysis. About twelve repertoires from age-matched healthy donors, obtained from immuneACCESS, served as clonality controls. This immuneACCESS table, as held by TCRdb, lists in-frame sequences with V and J called but not all clones. Of the missing ones, under half trace to an unresolved V gene in checked studies; the others have no known cause. D and trimming were read from the DNA, whereas the V and J calls and clone size are those reported in that table. The sample has fewer than 45,000 clones on record, about 70% of them singletons. The ten top clones hold around 15% of the sample.

In regard to this clone: This clone's antigen is unknown. Base qualities are not provided; no much larger clone lies one nucleotide away.

The input for sequencing was PBMCs, taken at disease progression, from a patient treated with ibrutinib. In this chain, TRBV27 is recombined with TRBJ1-2; the D segment cannot be called with confidence. This clonotype was sampled from a human donor with chronic lymphocytic leukemia. The CDR3 region has the sequence CASSFSWNYGYTF. At the DNA level, the sequence is TGTGCCAGCAGTTTCTCGTGGAACTATGGCTACACCTTC.